This TCR beta chain was profiled in a study of shared clonotypes between healthy human individuals (dated by TCRdb to the early 2020s). For context, the study as a whole: A few men and two women, aged 18 to 49 years, made up the cohort. For each donor, CD4 naive and CD4 memory were each given three plates, CD8 naive was given two plates, and CD8 memory was given one plate. The study deeply sequenced blood TCR repertoires of five healthy adults to estimate repertoire size and the extent of clonotype sharing between individuals. To increase sequencing depth and limit assay-specific biases, TCR repertoire library preparation and sequencing were carried out by different laboratories using diverse techniques. Each donor's leukapheresis produced roughly between roughly 0.85 and 9.5 billion PBMCs. Study-wide conclusions, independent of this receptor: Rarefaction of sorted-subset datasets indicated incomplete sequencing despite the large sequencing depth. Sampling was restricted to blood, and TCR repertoires in tissue are likely to differ from TCR repertoires in blood. The genetic and exposure-history diversity represented was limited by the small number of donors. Naive subsets generally had larger estimated clonotype richness than memory subsets did. Based on pairwise subsampling, the degree of clonotype sharing among donors was expected to be affected by sequencing depth. When four donors were compared, the shared fraction of clonotypes was 5% to 6.5% for naive CD4, about 4% for naive CD8, 2.3% for memory CD4, and 0.4% for memory CD8. Compared with non-shared clonotypes, clonotypes shared by all four sorted-subset donors had higher generation probabilities.

Comment on this clone: No antigen is known for it. No clone much larger than this one lies a single base away; base qualities are absent.

CD8 naive samples were obtained by positive selection for CCR7 among CD45RO-negative cells, yielding a CD45RA+CCR7+ population from which TemRA cells were excluded. Donors were healthy HIV-negative adults with no recently reported acute infections or vaccinations. Only Caucasian adults living in Nashville, Tennessee, USA were represented among the donors. Blood was obtained by leukapheresis, after which PBMCs were separated by Ficoll-Histopaque density gradient centrifugation and cryopreserved in liquid nitrogen vapor phase. Analytical flow cytometry was used to check the purity and quantity of each magnetically sorted T cell population. Genomic DNA was isolated from each sorted fraction and quantified by UV absorbance on a Nanodrop 2000c. Via the germline V gene (reference sequence), CDR1 is SGHNT and CDR2 YYREEE. There are 11 amino acids in the CDR3, from cysteine to phenylalanine inclusive. Just the 33-base CDR3 DNA is kept, in frame starting at base 1. Trimming takes 10 bases off V and 7 bases off J; junction bases not matched to a gene: 0.

Using the deep immunoSEQ assay, TCR CDR3 regions were amplified from genomic DNA by multiplex PCR. Extracted genomic DNA from each cell subset was distributed evenly across all wells of several immunoSEQ 96-well plates, and each plate was treated as a replicate. Each replicate PCR for sorted subsets received roughly 0.2 ug genomic DNA, equal to about 30,000 T cell genomes. Purified libraries were measured with a Qubit 3.0 fluorometer, size-checked on a Bioanalyzer 2100, and measured again with the KAPA Library Quantification kit. Each immunoSEQ 96-well plate was sequenced on its own single-read 150-cycle Illumina NextSeq 550 flow cell. Regarding the original processing steps: Because only junctional sequences without quality scores were contained in the immunoSEQ output, filtering matching that applied to full-length reads could not be performed. To assign V/J genes and CDR3, sequences were annotated using PyIR, a Python wrapper for IgBLAST v1.9, with IMGT germline references. Any read was removed if the V/J assignment was weak (E-value above 1e-6), the CDR3 was missing, or the read contained stop codons, out-of-frame junctions, or ambiguous translated residues. V3J clonotypes were defined as sequences sharing the same inferred V gene, J gene, and CDR3 amino acid sequence. Percentage overlap between repertoires was computed as shared unique clonotypes divided by the size of the smaller repertoire. RTK rarefaction, the Chao1 estimator, and Recon v2.1 estimates of unobserved clonotypes were used to assess repertoire richness. Generation probabilities were computed with OLGA for all TCRbeta clonotypes obtained by the gDNA method from several donors. The table comes from immuneACCESS by way of TCRdb, which keeps in-frame sequences with V and J called. Part of the clones is missing from these tables; in studies checked, under half for an unresolved V gene and the rest for unknown reasons. D and trimming were read from the DNA, whereas the V and J calls and clone size are those reported in that table. The sample has approximately 650,000 clones on record, about 95% of them singletons. The ten top clones hold about 0.11% of the sample.

The sequencing input was naive CD8+ T cells sorted from blood. The meaning of the sample's cell subset or site label: CD45RA+CCR7+. The sequence is built from TRBV5-4 and TRBJ2-1, with TRBD2 matching 12 junction bases. The clonotype was recovered from a woman in her twenties or thirties in good health. For the CDR3, the sequence is CAGLAGNEQFF. DNA sequence: TGTGCCGGACTAGCGGGGAATGAGCAGTTCTTC.